The 26 T cell receptor beta chains below were found in one sample sequenced in a study of breast tumors, draining lymph nodes, adjacent tissues. The lymph nodes were axillary draining lymph nodes from breast cancer patients. MiXCR, applied by TCRdb to the multiplex PCR reads, yields one record per CDR3 protein. The profile shows 200,000 to 250,000 distinct CDR3 sequences, 30% to 35% of them singletons. Material: axillary lymph node tissue. Every receptor here comes from a female donor with breast cancer. Some clones in this sample may be carry-over from other donors' samples.

In this sample, this clonotype turned up once. This may stem from a read error, because a much larger clone lies one nucleotide away. This chain uses TRBV6-6 with TRBJ2-3; possibly TRBD2 for D (6 bases). The CDR3 extends over 14 amino acids. Germline V gene lookup returns CDR1 MNHNY and CDR2 SVGAGI (reference sequence). V lost 2 bases and J 3 bases, leaving 9 bases between the germline ends. The CDR3 DNA is TGTGCCAGCAGTTACCGGACTACAACAGATACGCAGTATTTT. Translation: CASSYRTTTDTQYF.

As concerns this clonotype: It is unclear where the CDR3 begins or ends on the DNA, so no DNA is shown, and the CDR3 is as TCRdb lists it. The chain joins TRBV7-9 to TRBJ1-3. From germline, CDR1 is SEHNR and CDR2 FQNEAQ (reference sequence). The CDR3 spans 19 amino acids, including both terminal residues. This CDR3 reads CASSFYICSARDSGNTIYF.

The chain uses TRBV14 and TRBJ1-6; TRBD1 matches 10 bases. Germline-derived CDR1 and CDR2 are SGHDN and FVKESK. The CDR3 totals 15 residues. V shed 3 bases and J 9 bases; nucleotides not matched to a gene: 5. The CDR3 DNA reads as TGTGCCAGCAGCCACAGACAGGGGGCGCCTTCACCCCTCCACTTT. It encodes CASSHRQGAPSPLHF.

The chain combines TRBV7-2 with TRBJ2-5; 13 bases map to TRBD2. Germline CDR1 reads SGHTA; CDR2 reads FQGNSA. The CDR3 has 16 residues. Trimming at V came to 8 bases and at J to 5 bases, leaving 11 bases not matched to a gene. The CDR3 DNA follows: TGTGCCAGCGTCAAGTTCGGACTAGCGGGAGTTGAGACCCAGTACTTC. This translates into CASVKFGLAGVETQYF.

This rearrangement joins TRBV2 to TRBJ1-5; TRBD1 matches 10 bases. CDR3 size: 16 residues. Germline trimming cut 3 bases from V and 6 bases from J; bases unmatched to any gene: 8. Looked up from germline, CDR1 is SNHLY and CDR2 is FYNNEI. CDR3 DNA sequence: TGTGCCAGCAGTGACCCCGGGACAGGGGTAGGTCAGCCCCAGCATTTT. Translating it yields CASSDPGTGVGQPQHF.

This chain joins TRBV27 and TRBJ1-5; no reliable D call. The CDR3 has 15 residues. The ends were cut back, 4 bases at V and 2 bases at J, with 12 bases in the middle. The germline gives CDR1 MNHEY, CDR2 SMNVEV (reference sequence). This chain's CDR3 is CASSSRTGGNQPQHF. The CDR3 DNA follows: TGTGCCAGCAGTTCCCGGACGGGCGGCAATCAGCCCCAGCATTTT.

The chain joins TRBV2 to TRBJ1-2; 7 nucleotides line up with TRBD1. CDR1 SNHLY and CDR2 FYNNEI come from the germline V gene. V trimming: 1 base; J trimming: 4 bases; junction bases outside the gene matches: 3. This CDR3 is built from 14 residues. DNA for the CDR3: TGTGCCAGCAGTGAAGGACAGGGTGGCTATGGCTACACCTTC. This codes for CASSEGQGGYGYTF. Full variable domain (rest looked up from reference TRBV2 and TRBJ1-2): EPEVTQTPSHQVTQMGQEVILRCVPISNHLYFYWYRQILGQKVEFLVSFYNNEISEKSEIFDDQFSVERPDGSNFTLKIRSTKLEDSAMYFCASSEGQGGYGYTFGSGTRLTVV.

This clonotype showed up just a few times. CDR3 protein: CASSHGLAGVDEQYF. As DNA, the CDR3 is TGTGCCAGCAGTCACGGACTAGCGGGAGTCGACGAGCAGTACTTC. The V call is TRBV6-1, the J call TRBJ2-7; 13 nucleotides agree with TRBD2. This CDR3 spans 15 amino acids. In germline, CDR1 is MNHNS, CDR2 SASEGT. Unmatched junction bases numbered 6, after V lost 5 bases and J lost 5 bases.

V usage is TRBV7-9 and J usage is TRBJ1-4; D remains ambiguous. The CDR3 covers 14 residues. V was pared by 7 bases and J by 8 bases, with 17 bases between. Germline-derived CDR1 and CDR2 are SEHNR and FQNEAQ (reference sequence). The CDR3 DNA follows: TGTGCCAGCAACACCGACTCACGGCCGGAAAAACTGTTTTTT. This sequence encodes CASNTDSRPEKLFF.

The CDR3 nucleotides read TGTGCCAGCAGTCCCAGGGGGGAGGTGACCCAGTACTTC. It encodes CASSPRGEVTQYF. This chain uses TRBV28 with TRBJ2-5, with D possibly matching TRBD1 (7 bases). Per the germline V gene, CDR1 is MDHEN and CDR2 is SYDVKM. The length of the CDR3 is 13 residues. The ends were cut back, 5 bases at V and 7 bases at J, with 14 bases in the middle.

This clonotype was observed a handful of times. The rearrangement links TRBV11-3 to TRBJ2-2; possible D gene TRBD1, 5 bases. CDR1 SGHNT and CDR2 YENEEA come from the germline V gene. The V and J ends lost 1 base and 6 bases respectively, with 12 bases between them. The CDR3 length is 15 residues. The CDR3 reads CASSLVLQASGELFF. DNA of the CDR3: TGTGCCAGCAGCTTAGTCCTACAGGCGTCCGGGGAGCTGTTTTTT.

This clonotype was counted at least ten times. The rearrangement links TRBV20-1 to TRBJ2-3; 7 bases agree with TRBD1. Germline V gene sequence: CDR1 DFQATT, CDR2 SNEGSKA (reference sequence). This CDR3 region has 14 residues. V gave up 6 bases and J gave up 0 bases; unmatched junction bases: 6. Here the CDR3 reads CSANQGVSTDTQYF. The DNA for the CDR3 is TGCAGTGCGAACCAGGGGGTCAGCACAGATACGCAGTATTTT.

This clonotype showed up many times. The J gene is TRBJ2-1, the V gene TRBV14; D not resolved. Trimming removed 3 bases from V and 4 bases from J, with 7 bases in between. The CDR3 runs 13 residues. Germline V gene sequence: CDR1 SGHDN, CDR2 FVKESK. CDR3 bases: TGTGCCAGCAGCCAGGAGACTTACAATGAGCAGTTCTTC. It yields the protein CASSQETYNEQFF.

This sequence joins TRBV28 and TRBJ2-7; TRBD2 agrees at 12 bases. The CDR3 is made up of 16 amino acids. Germline trimming cut 2 bases from V and 4 bases from J; bases unmatched to any gene: 6. Looked up from germline, CDR1 is MDHEN and CDR2 is SYDVKM. CDR3 residues: CASSLGLGLAGYEQYF. CDR3 DNA sequence: TGTGCCAGCAGTTTAGGACTGGGACTAGCGGGTTACGAGCAGTACTTC.

This clonotype was picked up many times. This chain uses TRBV20-1 with TRBJ2-1, with 11 bases identical to TRBD2. The V segment lost 2 bases and the J segment 5 bases; nucleotides outside the gene matches: 11. The CDR3 is 17 residues long. Germline lookup yields CDR1 DFQATT and CDR2 SNEGSKA (reference sequence). CDR3 sequence reads: CSARPGLAGLGHNEQFF. CDR3 nucleotides: TGCAGTGCTAGACCCGGACTAGCGGGTTTGGGGCACAATGAGCAGTTCTTC.

This clonotype has ten or more counts. The chain joins TRBV2 to TRBJ2-6, with 9 bases lining up with TRBD1. CDR3 length equals 17 residues. CDR1 and CDR2 (germline): SNHLY, FYNNEI. With 6 bases clipped from V and 4 bases from J, the junction kept 10 bases outside the gene matches. The CDR3 reads CASRIKQGALGANVLTF. DNA for the CDR3: TGTGCCAGCAGGATAAAACAGGGGGCGCTCGGGGCCAACGTCCTGACTTTC.

This chain joins TRBV2 and TRBJ1-1, with TRBD1 matching over 10 bases. The CDR3 length is 15 residues. V shed 2 bases and J 5 bases; nucleotides not matched to a gene: 5. Per the germline V gene, CDR1 is SNHLY and CDR2 is FYNNEI. The CDR3 DNA sequence: TGTGCCAGCAGTGAAAGGGACAGGGGTGGGACTGAAGCTTTCTTT. This encodes CASSERDRGGTEAFF.

In its sample, this clonotype was seen many times. The gene calls are TRBV19 and TRBJ1-5, with D possibly TRBD1 on 6 matching bases. Germline V gene lookup returns CDR1 LNHDA and CDR2 SQIVND (reference sequence). The germline V and J ends were trimmed by 6 bases and 6 bases, with 15 bases remaining between them. CDR3 length equals 14 residues. The CDR3 here is CASRLTGYSQPQHF. The CDR3, as DNA: TGTGCCAGTAGACTAACAGGGTATAGTCAGCCCCAGCATTTT.

Details on this clonotype: The junction shows a germline mismatch at one end, possibly a read error. The chain recombines TRBV3-1 with TRBJ2-2; perhaps D is TRBD1 or TRBD2 (5 bases each). The germline V gene encodes CDR1 LGHDT and CDR2 YNNKEL (reference sequence). This CDR3 has 15 residues. The CDR3 sequence: CVSSQGEGSYGELFF. The DNA of the CDR3 is TGTGTCAGCAGCCAAGGTGAGGGGAGCTACGGGGAGCTGTTTTTT. The full variable domain, its missing parts supplied by reference TRBV3-1 and TRBJ2-2, is DTAVSQTPKYLVTQMGNDKSIKCEQNLGHDTMYWYKQDSKKFLKIMFSYNNKELIINETVPNRFSPKSPDKAHLNLHINSLELGDSAVYFCVSSQGEGSYGELFFGEGSRLTVL.

The V and J genes are TRBV28 and TRBJ1-5; TRBD1 agrees at 7 bases. V trimming: 3 bases; J trimming: 7 bases; junction bases outside the gene matches: 9. This CDR3 is built from 15 residues. Germline lookup yields CDR1 MDHEN and CDR2 SYDVKM. CDR3 sequence: CASSFSDRVGQPQHF. Here the CDR3 DNA reads TGTGCCAGCAGTTTTTCCGACAGGGTAGGGCAGCCCCAGCATTTT.

This clonotype was observed a handful of times. The chain links TRBV13 to TRBJ2-3, with TRBD2 matching over 7 bases. The CDR3 extends over 19 amino acids. Germline V gives CDR1 PRHDT, CDR2 FYEKMQ (reference sequence). J lost 2 bases, V lost 2 bases, and 16 bases had no gene match. CDR3: CASSLPPGREGWTTDTQYF. In nucleotides, the CDR3 is TGTGCCAGCAGCTTACCTCCGGGTAGGGAGGGTTGGACCACAGATACGCAGTATTTT. Looking up the rest from reference TRBV13 and TRBJ2-3 gives the full variable domain: AAGVIQSPRHLIKEKRETATLKCYPIPRHDTVYWYQQGPGQDPQFLISFYEKMQSDKGSIPDRFSAQQFSDYHSELNMSSLELGDSALYFCASSLPPGREGWTTDTQYFGPGTRLTVL.

There are many counts of this clonotype. The chain employs TRBV10-3 and TRBJ1-2, with D possibly TRBD1 on 5 matching bases. This CDR3 spans 14 amino acids. The ends were cut back, 7 bases at V and 6 bases at J, with 18 bases in the middle. The germline gives CDR1 ENHRY, CDR2 SYGVKD. As DNA, the CDR3 is TGTGCCATCACCGATCGGGGGGGTAGTAATGGCTACACCTTC. Its protein is CAITDRGGSNGYTF.

This clonotype was seen many times. The rearrangement joins TRBV4-2 to TRBJ2-1; 13 nucleotides line up with TRBD2. Germline values: CDR1 LGHNA, CDR2 YNFKEQ. V gave up 0 bases and J gave up 0 bases; unmatched junction bases: 5. This CDR3 has 19 residues. This CDR3 reads CASSQDSTSGGNSYNEQFF. DNA of the CDR3: TGTGCCAGCAGCCAAGACTCGACTAGCGGGGGGAACTCCTACAATGAGCAGTTCTTC.

On this clonotype itself: A single base separates this from a much larger clone, so it may be a read error. The DNA for the CDR3 is TGTGCCAGCAGTCACTCGAGGTGGACAGGGAGGTCACCCCCCCACTTT. As protein: CASSHSRWTGRSPPHF. The V call is TRBV6-5, the J call TRBJ1-6, with 8 nucleotides matching TRBD1. This CDR3 spans 16 amino acids. Germline CDR1 reads MNHEY; CDR2 reads SVGAGI.

Points on this clonotype: The CDR3 does not close with the conserved phenylalanine or tryptophan, likely indicating a read error. The chain joins TRBV6-5 to TRBJ1-5; no firm D call. V was cut by 7 bases and J by 0 bases, with 13 bases left in between. Germline CDR1 is MNHEY and CDR2 is SVGAGI. This CDR3 comprises 15 residues. CDR3 residues: CASTSDQNSNQPQHS. The CDR3, as DNA: TGTGCCAGCACCTCAGACCAGAATAGCAATCAGCCCCAGCATTCT.

About this clonotype: Given the absence of the conserved phenylalanine or tryptophan at the CDR3 end, a read error is likely. It is unclear where the CDR3 begins or ends on the DNA, so no DNA is shown, and the CDR3 is as TCRdb lists it. V usage is TRBV12-3 or TRBV12-4 and J usage is TRBJ2-5; the D call TRBD1 from the table was never checked on the DNA. The CDR3 is 14 amino acids in total, end residues counted. The CDR3 spells CASSFGTSKRPSTP.